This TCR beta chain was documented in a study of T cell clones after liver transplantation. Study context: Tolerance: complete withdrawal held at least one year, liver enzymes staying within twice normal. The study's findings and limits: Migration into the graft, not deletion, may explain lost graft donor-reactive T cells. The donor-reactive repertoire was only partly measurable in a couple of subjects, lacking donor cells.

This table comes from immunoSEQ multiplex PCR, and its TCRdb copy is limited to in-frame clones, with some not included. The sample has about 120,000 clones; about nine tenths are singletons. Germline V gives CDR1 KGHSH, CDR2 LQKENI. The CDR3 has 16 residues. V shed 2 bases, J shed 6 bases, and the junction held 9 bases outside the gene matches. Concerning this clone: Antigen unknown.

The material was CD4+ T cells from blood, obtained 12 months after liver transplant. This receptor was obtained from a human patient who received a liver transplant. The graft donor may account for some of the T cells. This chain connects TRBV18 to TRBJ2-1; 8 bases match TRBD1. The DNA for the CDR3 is TGTGCCAGCTCACCAACAGGGGGGCTTTTCGGCAATGAGCAGTTCTTC. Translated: CASSPTGGLFGNEQFF.